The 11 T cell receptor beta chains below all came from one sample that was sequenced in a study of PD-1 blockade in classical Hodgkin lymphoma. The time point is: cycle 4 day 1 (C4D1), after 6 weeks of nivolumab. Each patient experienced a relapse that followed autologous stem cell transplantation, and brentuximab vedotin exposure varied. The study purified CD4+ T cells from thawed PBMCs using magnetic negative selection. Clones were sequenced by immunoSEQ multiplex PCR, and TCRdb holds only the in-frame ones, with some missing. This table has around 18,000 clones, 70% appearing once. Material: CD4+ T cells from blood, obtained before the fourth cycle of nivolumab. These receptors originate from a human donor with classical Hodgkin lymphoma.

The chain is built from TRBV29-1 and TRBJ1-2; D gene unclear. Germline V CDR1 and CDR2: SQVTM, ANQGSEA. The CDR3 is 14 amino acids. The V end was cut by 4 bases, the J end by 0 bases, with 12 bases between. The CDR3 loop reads CSVGEPISNYGYTF. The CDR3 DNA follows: TGCAGCGTTGGGGAACCGATATCTAACTATGGCTACACCTTC.

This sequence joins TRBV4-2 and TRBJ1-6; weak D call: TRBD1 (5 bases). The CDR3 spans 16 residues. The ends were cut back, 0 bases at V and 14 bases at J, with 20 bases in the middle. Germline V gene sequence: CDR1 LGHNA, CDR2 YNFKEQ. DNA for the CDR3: TGTGCCAGCAGCCAAGAGCCCATCCCTGTGACACAGGCCCTCCACTTT. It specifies CASSQEPIPVTQALHF.

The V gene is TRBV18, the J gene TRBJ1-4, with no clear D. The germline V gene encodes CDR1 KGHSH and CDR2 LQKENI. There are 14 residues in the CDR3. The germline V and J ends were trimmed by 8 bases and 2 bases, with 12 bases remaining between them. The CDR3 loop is CASKSSITNEKLFF. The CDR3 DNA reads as TGTGCCAGCAAAAGCAGTATTACTAATGAAAAACTGTTTTTT.

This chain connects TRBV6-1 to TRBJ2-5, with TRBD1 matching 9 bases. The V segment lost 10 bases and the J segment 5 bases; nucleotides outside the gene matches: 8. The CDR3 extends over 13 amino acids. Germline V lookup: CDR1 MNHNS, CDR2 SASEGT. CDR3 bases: TGTGCCACCGCGGGACAGGGCTTTGAGACCCAGTACTTC. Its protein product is CATAGQGFETQYF.

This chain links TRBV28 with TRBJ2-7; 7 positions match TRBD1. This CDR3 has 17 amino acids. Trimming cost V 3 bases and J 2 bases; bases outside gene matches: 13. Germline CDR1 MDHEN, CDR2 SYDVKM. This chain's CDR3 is CASSFPRTGKTTYEQYF. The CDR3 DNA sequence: TGTGCCAGCAGTTTCCCCCGGACAGGAAAGACTACCTACGAGCAGTACTTC.

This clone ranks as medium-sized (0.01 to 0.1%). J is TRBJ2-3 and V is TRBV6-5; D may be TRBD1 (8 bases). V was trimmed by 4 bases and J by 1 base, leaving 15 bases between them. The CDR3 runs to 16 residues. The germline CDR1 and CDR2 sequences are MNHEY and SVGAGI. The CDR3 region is CASSSRTGRGTDTQYF. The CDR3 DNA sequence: TGTGCCAGCAGTTCTCGGACAGGGAGGGGCACAGATACGCAGTATTTT.

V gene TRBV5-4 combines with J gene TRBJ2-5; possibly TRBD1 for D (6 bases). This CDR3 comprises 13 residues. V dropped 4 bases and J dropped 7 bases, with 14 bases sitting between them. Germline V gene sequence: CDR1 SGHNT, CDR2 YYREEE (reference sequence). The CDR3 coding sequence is TGTGCCAGCAGCAAGGACAGTGGGACGACCCAGTACTTC. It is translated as CASSKDSGTTQYF.

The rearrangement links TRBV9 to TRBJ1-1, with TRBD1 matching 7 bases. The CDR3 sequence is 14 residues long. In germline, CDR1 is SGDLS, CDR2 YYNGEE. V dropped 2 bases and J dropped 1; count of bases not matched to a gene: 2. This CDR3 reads CASSVSGGNTEAFF. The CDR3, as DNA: TGTGCCAGCAGCGTTTCAGGGGGGAACACTGAAGCTTTCTTT.

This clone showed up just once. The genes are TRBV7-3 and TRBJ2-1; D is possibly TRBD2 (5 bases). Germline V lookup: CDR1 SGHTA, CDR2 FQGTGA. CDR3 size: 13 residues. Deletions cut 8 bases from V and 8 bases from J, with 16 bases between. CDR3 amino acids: CASALTVGDEQFF. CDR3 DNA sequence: TGTGCCAGCGCCTTGACTGTCGGGGATGAGCAGTTCTTC.

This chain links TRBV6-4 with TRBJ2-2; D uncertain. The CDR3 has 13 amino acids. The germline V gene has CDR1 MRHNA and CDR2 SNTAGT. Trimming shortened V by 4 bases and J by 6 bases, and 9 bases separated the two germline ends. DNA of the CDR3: TGTGCCAGCAGTGTTACGTTCCCCGGGGAGCTGTTTTTT. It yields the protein CASSVTFPGELFF.

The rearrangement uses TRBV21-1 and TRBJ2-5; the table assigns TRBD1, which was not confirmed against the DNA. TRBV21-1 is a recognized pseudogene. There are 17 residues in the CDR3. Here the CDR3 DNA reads TGTGCCAGCAGCCTGCCCTGGGAGACAGGGGATCGGGAGACCCAGTACTTC. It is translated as CASSLPWETGDRETQYF.